The rows below give T cell receptor beta chains drawn from one sample of a study of blood T cell repertoires in COVID-19. Repertoires were generated with immunoSEQ multiplex PCR, while TCRdb's copy carries only in-frame clones and drops some. Among 280,000 or so clones listed, 85% were seen once. Sequenced: peripheral blood. These receptors were obtained from a human donor in a cohort sampled during active COVID-19. The CDR3 runs from the conserved cysteine through the conserved F or W. A D gene is named only where the DNA matches it firmly. The listing skips clone size in some rows; elsewhere it reads once, few, many or a size class.

j_call | clone_size | v_call | d_call | cdr3_nt | cdr3_aa
TRBJ2-7 | NA | TRBV19 | NA | TGTGCCACCGCCACTTACTACGAGCAGTACTTC | CATATYYEQYF
TRBJ1-2 | NA | TRBV5-1 | TRBD1 | TGCGCCAGCAGCCCTACAGGGGACTTCTATGGCTACACCTTC | CASSPTGDFYGYTF
TRBJ2-1 | NA | TRBV7-2 | NA | TGTGCCAGCAGCCAGGGGCGGGGGAATGAGCAGTTCTTC | CASSQGRGNEQFF
TRBJ2-1 | NA | TRBV24-1 | NA | TGTGCCACCAGTGATAGCGTGCGATACAATGAGCAGTTCTTC | CATSDSVRYNEQFF
TRBJ2-7 | NA | TRBV5-1 | NA | TGCGCCAGCAGCTTGGTGGTCGAAGCCGGGTACGAGCAGTACTTC | CASSLVVEAGYEQYF
TRBJ2-7 | NA | TRBV24-1 | TRBD1 | TGTGCCACCAGTGATAATGGACAGGGGATTTCCTACGAGCAGTACTTC | CATSDNGQGISYEQYF
TRBJ2-2 | once | TRBV4-3 | TRBD2 | TGCGCCAGCAGCCAGCGGGAGGGGCACGGGGAGCTGTTTTTT | CASSQREGHGELFF
TRBJ2-1 | NA | TRBV14 | TRBD2 | TGTGCCAGCAGCCAAGAGCAGCGGGAGATGTATGAGCAGTTCTTC | CASSQEQREMYEQFF
TRBJ2-2 | NA | TRBV30 | NA | TGTGCCTGGAGTGTTATCACGAGTGGGGAGCTGTTTTTT | CAWSVITSGELFF
TRBJ2-5 | NA | TRBV2 | TRBD1 | TGTGCCAGCAACAGGGGGCTTGAGACCCAGTACTTC | CASNRGLETQYF
TRBJ1-5 | NA | TRBV18 | TRBD1 | TGTGCCAGCTCACTGGGACAGAATCAGCCCCAGCATTTT | CASSLGQNQPQHF
TRBJ1-3 | NA | TRBV10-3 | NA | TGTGCCATCGAGGGAGGTACAGTTGGAAACACCATATATTTT | CAIEGGTVGNTIYF
TRBJ2-7 | NA | TRBV6-5 | TRBD1 | TGTGCCAGCAGTTACTCACCGGGACAGGCCAAGCAGTACTTC | CASSYSPGQAKQYF
TRBJ2-1 | NA | TRBV5-4 | NA | TGTGCCAGCAGCTCCGGTAAGAATGTGATTAATGAGCAGTTCTTC | CASSSGKNVINEQFF
TRBJ2-2 | few | TRBV2 | TRBD1 | TGTGCCAGCAGTGCATGGACAGGGGCCGGGGAGCTGTTTTTT | CASSAWTGAGELFF
TRBJ2-2 | NA | TRBV27 | TRBD1 | TGTGCCAGCAGTCAGGGGGCGCCCCTCGGCGGGGAGCTGTTTTTT | CASSQGAPLGGELFF
TRBJ1-4 | NA | TRBV6-2/TRBV6-3 | TRBD1 | TGTGCCAGCAGTTACCCGGGACAGGGTAATGAAAAACTGTTTTTT | CASSYPGQGNEKLFF
TRBJ2-4 | NA | TRBV5-1 | TRBD1 | TGCGCCAGCAGCTGGGGACAGGGAGAGACCAAAAACATTCAGTACTTC | CASSWGQGETKNIQYF
TRBJ1-1 | NA | TRBV7-2 | NA | TGTGCCAGCAGCGCCTTTAGTACTATGAACACTGAAGCTTTCTTT | CASSAFSTMNTEAFF
TRBJ2-5 | NA | TRBV27 | TRBD2 | TGTGCCAGCACGAACGGGGCGGGAGGTAGTCAGACCCAGTACTTC | CASTNGAGGSQTQYF
TRBJ2-1 | NA | TRBV4-1 | TRBD2 | TGCGCCAGCAGCCGCGGACTAGCGGGCCGCGGTGAGCAGTTCTTC | CASSRGLAGRGEQFF
TRBJ1-5 | NA | TRBV18 | NA | TGTGCCAGCTCACTTCGACAGTCCAATCAGCCCCAGCATTTT | CASSLRQSNQPQHF
TRBJ1-2 | NA | TRBV5-4 | NA | TGTGCCAGCAGCCCACAGGGTACGGGCTATGGCTACACCTTC | CASSPQGTGYGYTF
TRBJ2-3 | NA | TRBV5-1 | NA | TGCGCCAGCAGAGCCCCACCCGCAGATACGCAGTATTTT | CASRAPPADTQYF
TRBJ2-2 | NA | TRBV4-2 | NA | TGTGCCAGCAGCCAATACACGGGGAACACCGGGGAGCTGTTTTTT | CASSQYTGNTGELFF
TRBJ2-7 | NA | TRBV27 | TRBD2 | TGTGCCAGCAGTTCACTAGCGGGAAACGAGCAGTACTTC | CASSSLAGNEQYF
TRBJ2-6 | NA | TRBV27 | TRBD2 | TGTGCCAGCAGTGGATATCTAGCGGGAGGCCGCTCTGGGGCCAACGTCCTGACTTTC | CASSGYLAGGRSGANVLTF
TRBJ2-3 | once | TRBV5-1 | NA | TGCGCCAGCACGGCGACAGGAACTAGCACAGATACGCAGTATTTT | CASTATGTSTDTQYF
TRBJ1-1 | NA | TRBV5-1 | TRBD1 | TGCGCCAGCAAGGGACAGGGAGGCGGGAACACTGAAGCTTTCTTT | CASKGQGGGNTEAFF
TRBJ2-5 | NA | TRBV24-1 | NA | TGTGCCACCAGTGATGCCTCAGGGGAGACCCAGTACTTC | CATSDASGETQYF
TRBJ2-7 | NA | TRBV5-1 | NA | TGCGCCAGCAGCCAGGAGCACACAGGTTTCTACGAGCAGTACTTC | CASSQEHTGFYEQYF
TRBJ2-3 | NA | TRBV14 | TRBD2 | TGTGCCAGCAGCCGCCATGCGGGAGCAGATACGCAGTATTTT | CASSRHAGADTQYF
TRBJ1-3 | few | TRBV18 | NA | TGTGCCAGCTCACCCGGAGAGGGGAGGGGAAACACCATATATTTT | CASSPGEGRGNTIYF
TRBJ2-5 | NA | TRBV4-2 | NA | TGTGCCAGCAGCCAAGAGGCCCAGGCAGCCCTTCAAGAGACCCAGTACTTC | CASSQEAQAALQETQYF
TRBJ2-2 | NA | TRBV28 | TRBD2 | TGTGCCAGCAGTTTGGCGGGAGGGCCCAACACCGGGGAGCTGTTTTTT | CASSLAGGPNTGELFF
TRBJ1-2 | NA | TRBV20-1 | NA | TGCAGTGCTAGCAGGGGATATGGCTACACCTTC | CSASRGYGYTF
TRBJ2-1 | NA | TRBV10-2 | TRBD2 | TGCGCCAGCAGTAGGACTAGCCAAGTCCCCAATGAGCAGTTCTTC | CASSRTSQVPNEQFF
TRBJ1-4 | once | TRBV28 | NA | TGTGCCAGCAGTCCAGGGAATAGGGCTGAAAAACTGTTTTTT | CASSPGNRAEKLFF
TRBJ2-1 | NA | TRBV4-2 | TRBD2 | TGTGCCAGCAGCCAAGATGGGACTAGCGTATCCTACAATGAGCAGTTCTTC | CASSQDGTSVSYNEQFF
TRBJ1-5 | NA | TRBV7-2 | NA | TGTGCCAGCAGCTTATCTTGGGGCAGCAATCAGCCCCAGCATTTT | CASSLSWGSNQPQHF
TRBJ2-1 | few | TRBV7-9 | TRBD2 | TGTGCCAGCAGCTTAGCCCCAGGACTAGCGGGAGCCAATGAGCAGTTCTTC | CASSLAPGLAGANEQFF
TRBJ2-1 | NA | TRBV5-6 | NA | TGTGCCAGCAGCTGGGGCCTCGGGGGGCAGTTCTTC | CASSWGLGGQFF
TRBJ1-2 | NA | TRBV7-8 | TRBD1 | TGTGCCAGCAGCTTAGGGGACAGGGGAAACTATGGCTACACCTTC | CASSLGDRGNYGYTF
TRBJ2-5 | NA | TRBV4-2 | TRBD2 | TGTGCCAGCAGCCAAGGATCCGGGACTAGAGGGCAAGAGACCCAGTACTTC | CASSQGSGTRGQETQYF
TRBJ2-7 | NA | TRBV7-2 | NA | TGTGCCAGCAGCCCAAACGTCCTAGCGAGCGGGCAGTACTTC | CASSPNVLASGQYF
TRBJ2-7 | NA | TRBV6-5 | NA | TGTGCCAGCAGTTACTCGATAGGCGGTCCTCCGTACTTC | CASSYSIGGPPYF
TRBJ2-3 | NA | TRBV7-2 | TRBD1 | TGTGCCAGCAGCCTGGACAGGGACACAGATACGCAGTATTTT | CASSLDRDTDTQYF
TRBJ2-3 | NA | TRBV6-6 | NA | TGTGCCAGCAGTTACTATACCAGTGGAGATACGCAGTATTTT | CASSYYTSGDTQYF
TRBJ1-1 | NA | TRBV29-1 | NA | TGCAGCGTAGGACAGCCCCCCTTGAACACTGAAGCTTTCTTT | CSVGQPPLNTEAFF
TRBJ2-1 | NA | TRBV20-1 | TRBD1 | TGCAGTGCTAGTGAGGGGGCAGGCTCCTACAATGAGCAGTTCTTC | CSASEGAGSYNEQFF
TRBJ2-7 | NA | TRBV4-1 | NA | TGCGCCAGCAGCCACCCCCCGAGAGGGAACTACGAGCAGTACTTC | CASSHPPRGNYEQYF
TRBJ2-1 | NA | TRBV9 | TRBD2 | TGTGCCAGCAGCGCGCGGGAGGCCCTCCGGGAGCAGTTCTTC | CASSAREALREQFF
TRBJ1-6 | NA | TRBV27 | NA | TGTGCCAGCACCTCGGGTGCGACGCTCCACTTT | CASTSGATLHF